The 16 T cell receptor beta chains below come from one sample, sequenced in a study of T cell responses to AZD1222 COVID-19 vaccine (dated by TCRdb to the early 2020s). The library came from the immunoSEQ multiplex PCR assay. TCRdb's version of the immuneACCESS table is confined to in-frame rearrangements and falls short of the full clone set. An unresolved V gene accounts for under half of the shortfall where checked; the remainder is of unknown origin. The sample table shows over 95,000 clones, and approximately 90% are seen once. The ten largest clones capture under 8.5% of the sample. Reading the label with the study, this specimen's time point is: baseline before first vaccination. Sample: peripheral blood, taken on day 0 of AZD1222 vaccination. The receptors come from an adult in good health.

The chain joins TRBV27 to TRBJ1-1, with D unclear. V gave up 2 bases and J gave up 4 bases, with 11 bases separating them. Germline CDR1 is MNHEY and CDR2 is SMNVEV (reference sequence). This CDR3 spans 14 amino acids. CDR3 coding DNA: TGTGCCAGCAGTTTAATCAGCACGAGCACTGAAGCTTTCTTT. Translation: CASSLISTSTEAFF.

This clone was picked up one time. V gene TRBV5-1 combines with J gene TRBJ1-2; 7 nucleotides line up with TRBD1. There are 17 residues in the CDR3. Germline V CDR1 and CDR2: SGHRS, YFSETQ. With V trimmed by 0 bases and J by 0 bases, 8 bases remained unmatched. CDR3 bases: TGCGCCAGCAGCTTGGTTGGAGGGGGCGATCCTAACTATGGCTACACCTTC. It translates to CASSLVGGGDPNYGYTF.

This clone was seen a few times. The chain is built from TRBV6-2 or TRBV6-3 and TRBJ1-5; TRBD1 might be the D (5 bases). Between the trimmed V and J ends, which lost 4 bases and 6 bases, there was a span of 13 bases. Germline V gene data show CDR1 as MNHEY and CDR2 as SVGEGT. CDR3 length: 14 residues. CDR3 loop: CASSSLGGGQPQHF. The CDR3 DNA follows: TGTGCCAGCAGTTCCCTCGGGGGGGGTCAGCCCCAGCATTTT.

This sequence joins TRBV5-4 and TRBJ2-3; 11 nucleotides line up with TRBD1. The V gene end was trimmed by 4 bases and the J gene end by 1 base; junction bases not matched to a gene: 5. The CDR3 sequence is 16 residues long. Germline lookup yields CDR1 SGHNT and CDR2 YYREEE (reference sequence). CDR3: CASSARTGGGTDTQYF. The DNA of the CDR3 is TGTGCCAGCAGCGCGAGGACAGGGGGCGGCACAGATACGCAGTATTTT.

The rearrangement uses TRBV29-1 and TRBJ1-1; TRBD1 is a possible D gene (6 bases). The CDR3 sequence is 17 residues long. CDR1 is SQVTM and CDR2 is ANQGSEA in the germline V gene. V lost 7 bases, J lost 1 base, and 25 bases lay in between. Here the CDR3 reads CSARGAQGRKENTEAFF. CDR3 coding DNA: TGCAGCGCTAGGGGGGCCCAGGGGCGAAAGGAGAACACTGAAGCTTTCTTT.

The chain recombines TRBV27 with TRBJ1-6; 7 bases map to TRBD1. In germline, CDR1 is MNHEY, CDR2 SMNVEV (reference sequence). The CDR3 consists of 14 residues. J gave up 7 bases and V 9 bases, and 9 bases lay outside the gene matches. The DNA for the CDR3 is TGTGCCAGTACCTCGACAGGGCAGAATTCACCCCTCCACTTT. Encoded protein: CASTSTGQNSPLHF.

The chain combines TRBV18 with TRBJ1-4; D possibly corresponds to TRBD1 (6 bases). The germline V and J ends were trimmed by 2 bases and 6 bases, with 10 bases remaining between them. This CDR3 comprises 14 residues. Germline loops: CDR1 KGHSH, CDR2 LQKENI. The CDR3 DNA is TGTGCCAGCTCACCATTGGGGGGCGATGAAAAACTGTTTTTT. Translation: CASSPLGGDEKLFF.

CDR3 sequence: CASGSPRRDPDGGNTIYF. CDR3 bases: TGTGCTAGTGGTTCCCCGCGTCGGGACCCCGACGGTGGAAACACCATATATTTT. The gene calls are TRBV12-5 and TRBJ1-3; D perhaps matches TRBD1 (5 bases). There are 18 residues in the CDR3. Per the germline V gene, CDR1 is LGHNT and CDR2 is FRNRAP. Trimming took off 4 bases at V and 3 bases at J, with 22 bases between the two ends.

The rearrangement joins TRBV5-6 to TRBJ1-1, with TRBD1 as a possible D gene (6 bases). The CDR3 consists of 16 residues. The germline CDR1 and CDR2 sequences are SGHDT and YYEEEE. V lost 7 bases to trimming and J lost 6 bases, with 25 bases between them. The CDR3 DNA reads TGTGCCAGCCGCCTACGGGGGCGCGGGCCTGGCTCTGAAGCTTTCTTT. Translated: CASRLRGRGPGSEAFF.

The V and J genes are TRBV5-5 and TRBJ1-2; 8 bases agree with TRBD1. The germline CDR1 and CDR2 sequences are SGHKS and YYEKEE (reference sequence). The CDR3 covers 13 residues. The V segment lost 4 bases and the J segment 8 bases; nucleotides outside the gene matches: 7. The DNA of the CDR3 is TGTGCCAGCAGCCCAGGGACAGGATCAGGCTACACCTTC. It translates to CASSPGTGSGYTF.

V usage is TRBV30 and J usage is TRBJ2-7, with 9 bases fitting TRBD2. Trimming removed 5 bases from V and 4 bases from J; junction bases left unmatched: 6. The CDR3 is 13 residues long. Germline CDR1 reads GTSNPN; CDR2 reads SVGIG (reference sequence). CDR3 loop: CAWGASGVYEQYF. The DNA of the CDR3 is TGTGCCTGGGGGGCTAGCGGGGTTTACGAGCAGTACTTC.

This chain uses TRBV29-1 with TRBJ2-5; no firm D call. Germline lookup yields CDR1 SQVTM and CDR2 ANQGSEA. V shed 3 bases and J shed 2 bases, with 7 bases lying between them. The CDR3 is made up of 12 amino acids. CDR3 residues: CSVDLGQETQYF. The CDR3 DNA sequence: TGCAGCGTTGACTTGGGGCAAGAGACCCAGTACTTC.

The chain is built from TRBV6-5 and TRBJ2-7; a weak D match, TRBD1 (6 bases). The V gene's germline CDR1 is MNHEY and CDR2 SVGAGI. CDR3 size: 15 residues. V lost 0 bases and J lost 3, with 12 bases in between. The CDR3 sequence: CASSYSEQGGYEQYF. CDR3 in DNA: TGTGCCAGCAGTTACTCGGAACAGGGTGGCTACGAGCAGTACTTC.

V is TRBV3-1 (or the pseudogene TRBV3-2) and J is TRBJ2-7; 13 bases match TRBD2. The CDR3 is made up of 15 amino acids. V was pared by 4 bases and J by 3 bases, with 3 bases of the junction left unmatched. CDR1 is LGHDT and CDR2 is YNNKEL in the germline V gene (reference sequence). The CDR3 here is CASSPGLAGYYEQYF. The CDR3 DNA reads as TGTGCCAGCAGCCCGGGACTAGCGGGGTACTACGAGCAGTACTTC.

The genes are TRBV12-3 or TRBV12-4 and TRBJ1-1; weak D call: TRBD1 (6 bases). The CDR3 extends over 13 amino acids. Trimming cost V 7 bases and J 3 bases, with 12 bases left between them. The CDR3 nucleotides are TGTGCCAGCACCCCACAGGGATACACTGAAGCTTTCTTT. Protein sequence: CASTPQGYTEAFF.

This chain joins TRBV27 and TRBJ2-3; a possible D gene is TRBD2 (5 bases). With 5 bases removed from V and 5 bases from J, the gap between germline ends came to 11 bases. This CDR3 comprises 13 residues. Germline CDR1 reads MNHEY; CDR2 reads SMNVEV (reference sequence). CDR3 DNA sequence: TGTGCCAGCAGTCCCCCCGGGATAGATACGCAGTATTTT. Amino acid sequence: CASSPPGIDTQYF.